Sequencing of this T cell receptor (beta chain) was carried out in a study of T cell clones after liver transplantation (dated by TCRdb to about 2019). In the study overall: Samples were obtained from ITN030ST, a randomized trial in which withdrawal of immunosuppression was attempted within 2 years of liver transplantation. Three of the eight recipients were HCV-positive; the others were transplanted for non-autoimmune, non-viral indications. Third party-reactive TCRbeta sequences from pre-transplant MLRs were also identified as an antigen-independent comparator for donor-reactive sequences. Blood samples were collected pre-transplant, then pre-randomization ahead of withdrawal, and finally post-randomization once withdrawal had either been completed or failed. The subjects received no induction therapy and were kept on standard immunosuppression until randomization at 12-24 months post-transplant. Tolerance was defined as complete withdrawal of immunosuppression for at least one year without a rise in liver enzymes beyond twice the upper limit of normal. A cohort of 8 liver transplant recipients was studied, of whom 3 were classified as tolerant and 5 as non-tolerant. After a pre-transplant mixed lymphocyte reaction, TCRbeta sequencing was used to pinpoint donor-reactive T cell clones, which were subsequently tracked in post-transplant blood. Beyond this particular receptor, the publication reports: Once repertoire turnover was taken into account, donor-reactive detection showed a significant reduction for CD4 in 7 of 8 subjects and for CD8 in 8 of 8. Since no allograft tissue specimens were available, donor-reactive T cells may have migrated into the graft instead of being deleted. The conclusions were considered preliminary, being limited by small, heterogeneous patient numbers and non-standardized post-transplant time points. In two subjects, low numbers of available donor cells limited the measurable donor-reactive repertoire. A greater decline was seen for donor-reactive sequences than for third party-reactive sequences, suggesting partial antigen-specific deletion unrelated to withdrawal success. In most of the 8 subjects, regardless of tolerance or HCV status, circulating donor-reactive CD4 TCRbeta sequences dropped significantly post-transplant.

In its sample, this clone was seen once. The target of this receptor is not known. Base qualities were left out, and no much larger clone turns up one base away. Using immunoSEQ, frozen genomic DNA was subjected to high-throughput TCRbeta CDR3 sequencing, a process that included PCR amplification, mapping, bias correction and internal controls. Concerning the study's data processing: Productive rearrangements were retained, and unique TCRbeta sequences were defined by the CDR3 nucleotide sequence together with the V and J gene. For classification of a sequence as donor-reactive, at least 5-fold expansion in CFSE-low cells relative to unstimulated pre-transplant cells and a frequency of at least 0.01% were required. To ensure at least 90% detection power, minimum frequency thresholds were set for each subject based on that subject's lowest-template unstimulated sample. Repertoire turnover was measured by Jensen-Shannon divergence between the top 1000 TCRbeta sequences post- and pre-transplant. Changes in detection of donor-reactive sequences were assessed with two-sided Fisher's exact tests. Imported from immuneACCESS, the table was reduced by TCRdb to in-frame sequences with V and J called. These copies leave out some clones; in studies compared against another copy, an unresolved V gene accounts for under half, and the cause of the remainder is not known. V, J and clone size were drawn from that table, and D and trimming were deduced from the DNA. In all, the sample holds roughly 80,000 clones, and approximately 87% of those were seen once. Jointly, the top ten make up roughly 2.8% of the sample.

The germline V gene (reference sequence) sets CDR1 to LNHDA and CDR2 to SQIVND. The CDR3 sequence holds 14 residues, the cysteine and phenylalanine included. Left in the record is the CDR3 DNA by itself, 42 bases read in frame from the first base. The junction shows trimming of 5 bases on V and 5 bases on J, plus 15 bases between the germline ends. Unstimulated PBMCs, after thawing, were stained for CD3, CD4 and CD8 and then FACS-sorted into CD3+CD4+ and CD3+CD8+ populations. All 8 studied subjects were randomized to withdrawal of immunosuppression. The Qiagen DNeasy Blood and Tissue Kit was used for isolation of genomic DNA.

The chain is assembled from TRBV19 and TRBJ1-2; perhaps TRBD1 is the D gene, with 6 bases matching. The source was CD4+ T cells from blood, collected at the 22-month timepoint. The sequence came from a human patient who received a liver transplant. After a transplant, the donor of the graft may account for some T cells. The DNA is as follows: TGTGCCAGTAGTGCGGCCGGGACAATATATGGCTACACCTTC. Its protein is CASSAAGTIYGYTF. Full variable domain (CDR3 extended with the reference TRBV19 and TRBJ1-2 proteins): DGGITQSPKYLFRKEGQNVTLSCEQNLNHDAMYWYRQDPGQGLRLIYYSQIVNDFQKGDIAEGYSVSREKKESFPLTVTSAQKNPTAFYLCASSAAGTIYGYTFGSGTRLTVV.